One sample yielded the 13 T cell receptor beta chains listed below, sequenced in a study of CD8 T cells in ankylosing spondylitis. No cognate antigen is known for these TCRs. TCRdb re-derived calls from the 5' RACE reads in MiXCR, one entry per CDR3 protein. The sample has roughly 700,000 distinct CDR3 sequences, 15% to 20% seen once. Study findings and constraints: In ankylosing spondylitis blood, a motif of eight highly homologous TCR beta variants appeared characteristic.

Input material: blood, either unsorted or a sorted T cell fraction (not recorded which). These receptors were taken from a male donor with ankylosing spondylitis.

The table lists this clonotype with a few counts. The DNA for the CDR3 is TGTGCCAGCAGCTTTGGGGCGCAGAACACTGAAGCTTTCTTT. As protein: CASSFGAQNTEAFF. The chain has TRBV7-9 and TRBJ1-1; weak D call: TRBD1 (5 bases). This CDR3 spans 14 amino acids. The germline CDR1 and CDR2 sequences are SEHNR and FQNEAQ (reference sequence). Between the trimmed V and J ends, which lost 3 bases and 1 base, there was a span of 9 bases.

The CDR3 protein is CSARIAGAGTDTQYF. CDR3 bases: TGCAGTGCTAGGATAGCGGGTGCAGGCACAGATACGCAGTATTTT. The V call is TRBV20-1, the J call TRBJ2-3; 7 positions match TRBD2. Germline CDR1 reads DFQATT; CDR2 reads SNEGSKA (reference sequence). CDR3 length: 15 residues. V lost 3 bases and J lost 1; bases outside the gene matches: 7.

The sample holds a few counts of this clonotype. J is TRBJ2-1 and V is TRBV2, with 12 bases that match TRBD2. Per germline, CDR1 SNHLY and CDR2 FYNNEI. V lost 0 bases, J lost 7 bases, and 7 bases stayed unmatched. The CDR3 has 17 residues. Here the CDR3 DNA reads TGTGCCAGCAGTGAAGCCCCTCGGACTAGCGGGAATAATGAGCAGTTCTTC. Amino acid sequence: CASSEAPRTSGNNEQFF.

The V and J genes are TRBV25-1 and TRBJ2-3; D call uncertain. The germline V gene has CDR1 MGHDK and CDR2 SYGVNS. Trimming took 2 bases from V and 2 from J, leaving 11 bases between them. The CDR3 length is 15 residues. This CDR3 is CASSEATFSTDTQYF. CDR3 in DNA: TGTGCCAGCAGTGAAGCTACCTTTTCCACAGATACGCAGTATTTT.

This clonotype was counted only a few times. V and J are TRBV19 and TRBJ1-5; tentative D call: TRBD1 (5 bases). Trimming took 4 bases from V and 0 from J, leaving 10 bases between them. The CDR3 runs to 15 residues. Germline V gene data show CDR1 as LNHDA and CDR2 as SQIVND (reference sequence). The CDR3 DNA reads TGTGCCAGTAGTAACCAGGGAAATAGCAATCAGCCCCAGCATTTT. Amino acids: CASSNQGNSNQPQHF.

The V call is TRBV28, the J call TRBJ2-6; D gene uncertain. The CDR3 runs to 12 residues. CDR1 and CDR2 from the germline V gene are MDHEN and SYDVKM. V lost 6 bases and J 11 bases, leaving 11 bases between the germline ends. CDR3: CASSPRVYVLTF. DNA of the CDR3: TGTGCCAGCAGCCCCCGGGTCTACGTCCTGACTTTC.

The chain couples TRBV28 to TRBJ2-2; D call uncertain. The CDR3 length is 15 residues. Germline CDR1 and CDR2: MDHEN and SYDVKM. V was clipped by 4 bases and J by 0 bases, with 9 bases between them. CDR3 coding DNA: TGTGCCAGCAGTTACATCGAACCGAACACCGGGGAGCTGTTTTTT. Its translation is CASSYIEPNTGELFF.

This clonotype was seen a few times. The gene calls are TRBV5-1 and TRBJ1-6, with D hard to call. The length of the CDR3 is 15 residues. CDR1 and CDR2 (germline): SGHRS, YFSETQ. Between the trimmed V and J ends, which lost 1 base and 10 bases, there was a span of 15 bases. CDR3 sequence (DNA): TGCGCCAGCAGCTTGACCGGGCCTCGTTGGTCACCCCTCCACTTT. Translated, it gives CASSLTGPRWSPLHF.

The chain links TRBV6-1 to TRBJ1-2; 7 bases align to TRBD1. The CDR3 consists of 14 residues. The V gene end was trimmed by 6 bases and the J gene end by 8 bases; junction bases not matched to a gene: 12. Per the germline V gene, CDR1 is MNHNS and CDR2 is SASEGT. The CDR3 is CASSPWTGEGGYTF. The CDR3 DNA reads TGTGCCAGCAGCCCATGGACAGGCGAGGGAGGCTACACCTTC.

This clonotype was counted ten times or more. This chain's CDR3 is CASSLEGQGLRGYTF. The DNA for the CDR3 is TGCGCCAGCAGCTTGGAGGGACAGGGGCTACGGGGCTACACCTTC. The genes are TRBV5-1 and TRBJ1-2; 10 positions match TRBD1. This CDR3 region has 15 residues. Trimming at V came to 0 bases and at J to 8 bases, leaving 7 bases not matched to a gene. Per germline, CDR1 SGHRS and CDR2 YFSETQ. The whole variable domain, remainder taken from reference TRBV5-1 and TRBJ1-2, is KAGVTQTPRYLIKTRGQQVTLSCSPISGHRSVSWYQQTPGQGLQFLFEYFSETQRNKGNFPGRFSGRQFSNSRSEMNVSTLELGDSALYLCASSLEGQGLRGYTFGSGTRLTVV.

The CDR3 sequence: CASSLAQGPDTQYF. CDR3 nucleotides: TGTGCCAGCAGCTTAGCACAGGGTCCAGATACGCAGTATTTT. The J gene is TRBJ2-3, the V gene TRBV7-3; a possible D gene is TRBD1 (6 bases). CDR3 length: 14 residues. The germline V and J ends were trimmed by 2 bases and 4 bases, with 10 bases remaining between them. Germline loops: CDR1 SGHTA, CDR2 FQGTGA.

This clonotype was observed at least ten times. This chain uses TRBV20-1 with TRBJ2-3; D uncertain. Germline V gene sequence: CDR1 DFQATT, CDR2 SNEGSKA (reference sequence). Trimming cost V 7 bases and J 2 bases, with 10 bases left between them. The length of the CDR3 is 12 residues. CDR3 sequence (DNA): TGCAGTGTTCGACCAAACACAGATACGCAGTATTTT. Its translation is CSVRPNTDTQYF.

The V gene is TRBV2, the J gene TRBJ1-2; no reliable D call. V was trimmed by 7 bases and J by 8 bases, leaving 20 bases between them. This CDR3 has 14 residues. The germline CDR1 and CDR2 sequences are SNHLY and FYNNEI. CDR3 residues: CASTDLLEQRGYTF. The CDR3, as DNA: TGTGCCAGCACCGATCTGCTAGAACAGCGCGGCTACACCTTC.